The 26 T cell receptor beta chains below were found in one sample sequenced in a study of T cell changes during pregnancy in multiple sclerosis. Repertoires were generated with immunoSEQ multiplex PCR, while TCRdb's copy carries only in-frame clones and drops some. This sample has about 60,000 clones, with approximately 93% found just once. Sequenced here: peripheral blood, sampled after pregnancy. The receptors shown here come from a female donor with multiple sclerosis, enrolled in a pregnancy study.

V is TRBV7-2 and J is TRBJ2-1; perhaps TRBD2 as D (6 bases). The CDR3 length is 13 residues. Germline values: CDR1 SGHTA, CDR2 FQGNSA. V was cut by 4 bases and J by 3 bases, with 7 bases left in between. The DNA for the CDR3 is TGTGCCAGCAGCTCCGGGAGCTACAATGAGCAGTTCTTC. Its protein product is CASSSGSYNEQFF.

This clone was found once. One end of the junction does not line up with germline, which may come from a read error. Other DNA sequences in the same sample also yield this CDR3. The rearrangement joins TRBV6-6 to TRBJ1-4, with 7 bases identical to TRBD1. The CDR3 has 15 residues. Looked up from germline, CDR1 is MNHNY and CDR2 is SVGAGI (reference sequence). CDR3 coding DNA: TGTGCCAGCAGTTATGTAGGGGGCTCTCGCGAAAAGCTGTTTTTT. This translates into CASSYVGGSREKLFF.

The chain links TRBV27 to TRBJ2-7; 11 positions match TRBD2. The CDR3 spans 15 residues. Germline V gene lookup returns CDR1 MNHEY and CDR2 SMNVEV (reference sequence). V gave up 4 bases and J gave up 0 bases; unmatched junction bases: 2. The CDR3 DNA sequence: TGTGCCAGCAGTTCCCTAGCGGGAGGCTCCTACGAGCAGTACTTC. Protein product: CASSSLAGGSYEQYF.

The chain is built from TRBV7-9 and TRBJ2-1; the match to TRBD2 covers 16 bases. The CDR3 has 19 amino acids. Looked up from germline, CDR1 is SEHNR and CDR2 is FQNEAQ (reference sequence). The V gene end was trimmed by 5 bases and the J gene end by 7 bases; junction bases not matched to a gene: 14. CDR3 in DNA: TGTGCCAGCAGCCCCACCGGGACTAGCGGGAGGGAGGCTATAAATGAGCAGTTCTTC. It encodes CASSPTGTSGREAINEQFF. The complete variable domain, with remaining parts taken from reference TRBV7-9 and TRBJ2-1, reads DTGVSQNPRHKITKRGQNVTFRCDPISEHNRLYWYRQTLGQGPEFLTYFQNEAQLEKSRLLSDRFSAERPKGSFSTLEIQRTEQGDSAMYLCASSPTGTSGREAINEQFFGPGTRLTVL.

CDR3 region: CASSERDYSWGTDTQYF. The CDR3, as DNA: TGTGCCAGCAGTGAAAGGGACTATAGCTGGGGCACAGATACGCAGTATTTT. The chain carries TRBV6-1 and TRBJ2-3, with 7 bases fitting TRBD2. Germline-derived CDR1 and CDR2 are MNHNS and SASEGT. CDR3 length: 17 residues. J lost 1 base, V lost 2 bases, and 9 bases had no gene match.

This clone was seen a single time. This rearrangement joins TRBV7-6 to TRBJ2-7; 10 bases agree with TRBD2. V dropped 6 bases and J dropped 3; count of bases not matched to a gene: 8. The length of the CDR3 is 15 residues. Germline V CDR1 and CDR2: SGHVS, FNYEAQ. CDR3 sequence reads: CASRLEASGGYEQYF. CDR3 nucleotides: TGTGCCAGCAGGTTGGAGGCTAGCGGGGGCTACGAGCAGTACTTC.

CDR3 DNA: TGTGCCAGCAGCTCGACTAGCGGGAGGGCCGCTGAGCAGTACTTC. This codes for CASSSTSGRAAEQYF. J is TRBJ2-7 and V is TRBV7-9, with 14 positions matching TRBD2. This CDR3 has 15 residues. Germline V lookup: CDR1 SEHNR, CDR2 FQNEAQ (reference sequence). Losses at the gene ends were 4 bases for V and 7 bases for J; bases not matched to a gene: 6.

The V gene is TRBV4-3, the J gene TRBJ2-7, with 7 positions matching TRBD1. The germline CDR1 and CDR2 sequences are LGHNA and YSLEER. V shed 4 bases, J shed 2 bases, and the junction held 8 bases outside the gene matches. The CDR3 contains 15 residues. DNA for the CDR3: TGCGCCAGCAGCCCGATGCTCGGACAGGCCTACGAGCAGTACTTC. Translating gives CASSPMLGQAYEQYF.

This rearrangement joins TRBV5-4 to TRBJ2-1, with a tentative D call TRBD2 (5 bases). V lost 5 bases and J lost 15, with 21 bases in between. The germline V gene has CDR1 SGHNT and CDR2 YYREEE (reference sequence). CDR3 length equals 13 residues. The CDR3 nucleotides are TGTGCCAGCAGTTCGGACTGGCGAAGGACCCTGTTCTTC. It translates to CASSSDWRRTLFF.

The CDR3 loop is CASSLGYGDTQYF. The CDR3 nucleotides read TGCGCCAGCAGCTTGGGGTACGGAGATACGCAGTATTTT. The chain is built from TRBV5-1 and TRBJ2-3; D unresolved. This CDR3 comprises 13 residues. Between the trimmed V and J ends, which lost 0 bases and 5 bases, there was a span of 7 bases. Germline loops: CDR1 SGHRS, CDR2 YFSETQ.

The chain carries TRBV11-3 and TRBJ2-3; possible D gene TRBD2, 6 bases. The CDR3 extends over 13 amino acids. Trimming took off 5 bases at V and 2 bases at J, with 8 bases between the two ends. Germline V lookup: CDR1 SGHNT, CDR2 YENEEA. CDR3 residues: CASSRDSTDTQYF. The CDR3 bases are TGTGCCAGCAGCCGGGACTCCACAGATACGCAGTATTTT.

The chain joins TRBV10-3 to TRBJ2-7; D unresolved. This CDR3 spans 13 amino acids. CDR1 is ENHRY, CDR2 SYGVKD, per germline. Trimming left V 0 bases short and J 6 bases short, with 9 bases between. CDR3 loop: CAISESGVPEQYF. In nucleotides, the CDR3 is TGTGCCATCAGTGAGTCAGGAGTCCCCGAGCAGTACTTC.

This chain uses TRBV19 with TRBJ2-5; TRBD2 matches at 7 bases. The V segment lost 4 bases and the J segment 2 bases; nucleotides outside the gene matches: 10. This CDR3 has 16 residues. CDR1 is LNHDA, CDR2 SQIVND, per germline (reference sequence). CDR3 sequence reads: CASSKRAGVGQETQYF. CDR3 coding DNA: TGTGCCAGTAGTAAACGGGCGGGAGTGGGACAAGAGACCCAGTACTTC.

DNA of the CDR3: TGTGCCAGCAGCGCCTCAGGGAGGTATGGCTACACCTTC. Translation: CASSASGRYGYTF. The rearrangement links TRBV11-2 to TRBJ1-2; maybe TRBD1 (5 bases). CDR1 SGHAT and CDR2 FQNNGV come from the germline V gene. The CDR3 has 13 amino acids. V was shortened by 5 bases and J by 5 bases, with 12 bases between the two germline ends.

This chain connects TRBV7-6 to TRBJ2-7; 10 bases are a match to TRBD1. The CDR3 spans 15 residues. Unmatched junction bases numbered 4, after V lost 0 bases and J lost 5 bases. The germline CDR1 and CDR2 sequences are SGHVS and FNYEAQ. The CDR3 region is CASSLAGTGVHEQYF. The CDR3 nucleotides are TGTGCCAGCAGCTTAGCGGGGACAGGGGTCCACGAGCAGTACTTC. Drawing the rest from reference TRBV7-6 and TRBJ2-7, the complete variable domain is GAGVSQSPRYKVTKRGQDVALRCDPISGHVSLYWYRQALGQGPEFLTYFNYEAQQDKSGLPNDRFSAERPEGSISTLTIQRTEQRDSAMYRCASSLAGTGVHEQYFGPGTRLTVT.

The rearrangement uses TRBV7-9 and TRBJ2-7, with 7 bases fitting TRBD2. Germline-derived CDR1 and CDR2 are SEHNR and FQNEAQ (reference sequence). The V segment lost 5 bases and the J segment 3 bases; nucleotides outside the gene matches: 10. The CDR3 is 15 amino acids. CDR3 in amino acids: CASSQAGSANYEQYF. In DNA form, the CDR3 reads TGTGCCAGCAGCCAAGCGGGATCAGCCAACTACGAGCAGTACTTC.

About this clone itself: The junction departs from the called germline gene at one end, perhaps through a read error. The chain combines TRBV14 with TRBJ2-3, with TRBD2 identical over 14 bases. There are 14 residues in the CDR3. Germline V gene lookup returns CDR1 SGHDN and CDR2 FVKESK. For the CDR3, the DNA is TGTGCCAGCAGCCAGACGGGACTAGCGGGAGCCGAAGAGTTT. Protein: CASSQTGLAGAEEF.

The rearrangement joins TRBV27 to TRBJ2-1; D perhaps matches TRBD2 (5 bases). Germline V gene sequence: CDR1 MNHEY, CDR2 SMNVEV (reference sequence). The V end was cut by 3 bases, the J end by 8 bases, with 17 bases between. The CDR3 totals 15 residues. The CDR3 bases are TGTGCCAGCAGTTTTTCGTGGGAGTTTCTCTATGAGCAGTTCTTC. This gives the protein CASSFSWEFLYEQFF.

V usage is TRBV11-3 and J usage is TRBJ2-1, with TRBD2 matching over 11 bases. V was clipped by 5 bases and J by 8 bases; unmatched bases: 8. Germline lookup yields CDR1 SGHNT and CDR2 YENEEA. The CDR3 totals 15 residues. This chain's CDR3 is CASSISGRAFDEQFF. The CDR3 DNA reads TGTGCCAGCAGCATTAGCGGGAGGGCCTTCGATGAGCAGTTCTTC.

This clone was picked up one time. V gene TRBV27 combines with J gene TRBJ1-2; D might be TRBD1 (5 bases). Germline CDR1 is MNHEY and CDR2 is SMNVEV (reference sequence). V gave up 2 bases and J gave up 8 bases, with 12 bases separating them. This CDR3 spans 13 amino acids. CDR3 residues: CASSLTQGGGYTF. DNA of the CDR3: TGTGCCAGCAGTTTAACGCAGGGAGGGGGCTACACCTTC.

This rearrangement joins TRBV4-3 to TRBJ2-5; 9 nucleotides line up with TRBD1. The CDR3 sequence is 16 residues long. Germline V CDR1 and CDR2: LGHNA, YSLEER. V lost 4 bases to trimming and J lost 4 bases; unmatched junction nucleotides: 10. DNA of the CDR3: TGCGCCAGCAGCCCCTACTCGACAGGGGGTTTAGAGACCCAGTACTTC. It yields the protein CASSPYSTGGLETQYF.

CDR3 loop: CASSLSGGRGSGDTQYF. The DNA for the CDR3 is TGTGCCAGCAGCTTAAGTGGCGGGAGGGGTTCGGGAGATACGCAGTATTTT. The chain recombines TRBV11-2 with TRBJ2-3, with TRBD2 identical over 9 bases. The CDR3 spans 17 residues. Germline V gene sequence: CDR1 SGHAT, CDR2 FQNNGV. The V segment lost 2 bases and the J segment 5 bases; nucleotides outside the gene matches: 11. Together with reference TRBV11-2 and TRBJ2-3, the CDR3 gives the full variable domain: EAGVAQSPRYKIIEKRQSVAFWCNPISGHATLYWYQQILGQGPKLLIQFQNNGVVDDSQLPKDRFSAERLKGVDSTLKIQPAKLEDSAVYLCASSLSGGRGSGDTQYFGPGTRLTVL.

The chain carries TRBV4-1 and TRBJ2-3; 8 bases agree with TRBD2. The CDR3 covers 14 residues. V was clipped by 1 base and J by 6 bases; unmatched bases: 3. Germline-derived CDR1 and CDR2 are MGHRA and YSYEKL. DNA for the CDR3: TGCGCCAGCAGCCAAGGGACTAGCCTCGATACGCAGTATTTT. This sequence encodes CASSQGTSLDTQYF.

The chain is built from TRBV5-1 and TRBJ1-2; D perhaps matches TRBD1 (6 bases). Per germline, CDR1 SGHRS and CDR2 YFSETQ. Trimming took 0 bases from V and 8 from J, leaving 11 bases between them. This CDR3 has 13 residues. The CDR3 DNA reads as TGCGCCAGCAGCTTGGTGGGGGCTGGAGGCTACACCTTC. Translation: CASSLVGAGGYTF.

The chain carries TRBV19 and TRBJ1-5; D possibly corresponds to TRBD1 (6 bases). The germline gives CDR1 LNHDA, CDR2 SQIVND (reference sequence). The CDR3 sequence is 15 residues long. Trimming left V 4 bases short and J 2 bases short, with 12 bases between. This CDR3 reads CASSTIPGGNQPQHF. CDR3 nucleotides: TGTGCCAGTAGTACCATCCCAGGGGGCAATCAGCCCCAGCATTTT.

The rearrangement joins TRBV14 to TRBJ1-1, with TRBD1 matching over 8 bases. This CDR3 is 15 amino acids long. Germline V gives CDR1 SGHDN, CDR2 FVKESK. V lost 3 bases to trimming and J lost 4 bases; unmatched junction nucleotides: 7. The CDR3 bases are TGTGCCAGCAGCCAGCGGACAGGGCGGCGCACTGAAGCTTTCTTT. Its translation is CASSQRTGRRTEAFF.